This TCR beta chain was captured in a study of shared clonotypes between healthy human individuals. Germline V lookup: CDR1 SEHNR, CDR2 FQNEAQ (reference sequence). The CDR3 spans 11 residues. Trimming took off 5 bases at V and 7 bases at J, with 8 bases between the two ends. Comment on this clone: Its antigen is not known.

Sequencing used immunoSEQ multiplex PCR; TCRdb keeps in-frame clones, though not all of them. The sample holds roughly 2 million clones; roughly 95% are singletons and the top ten take 0.1% to 0.15%. Study results and caveats: Non-shared clonotypes were found to have lower generation probabilities than the clonotypes that were shared by all four of the sorted-subset donors. There were few donors, and this limited the genetic and exposure-history diversity represented.

This receptor was obtained from a man younger than 35 in good health. The sample was naive CD4+ T cells sorted from blood. This sample's subset: CD45RA+ positively selected. V is TRBV7-9 and J is TRBJ1-2; the D is unclear. The CDR3 sequence is CASSELVGYTF. The CDR3 bases are TGTGCCAGCAGCGAGTTGGTTGGCTACACCTTC.